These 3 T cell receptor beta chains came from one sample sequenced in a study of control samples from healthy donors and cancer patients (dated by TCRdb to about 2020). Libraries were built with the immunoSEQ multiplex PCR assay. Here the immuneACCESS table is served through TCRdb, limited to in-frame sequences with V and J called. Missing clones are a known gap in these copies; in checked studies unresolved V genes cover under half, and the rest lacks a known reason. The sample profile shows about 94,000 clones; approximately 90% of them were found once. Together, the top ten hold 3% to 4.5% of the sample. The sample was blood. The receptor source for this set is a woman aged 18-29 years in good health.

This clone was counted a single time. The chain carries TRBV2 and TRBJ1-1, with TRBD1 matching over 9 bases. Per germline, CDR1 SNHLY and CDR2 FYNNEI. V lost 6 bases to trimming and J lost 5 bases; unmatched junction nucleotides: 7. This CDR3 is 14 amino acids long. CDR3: CASSKQGAGTEAFF. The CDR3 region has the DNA TGTGCCAGCAGCAAACAGGGGGCAGGAACTGAAGCTTTCTTT.

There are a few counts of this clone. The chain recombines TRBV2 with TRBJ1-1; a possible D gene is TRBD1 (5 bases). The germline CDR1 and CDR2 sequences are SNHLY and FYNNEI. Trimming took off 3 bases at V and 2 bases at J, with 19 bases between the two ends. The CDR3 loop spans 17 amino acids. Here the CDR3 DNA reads TGTGCCAGCAGTGACTCCAGGGATTATTTAAGTAACACTGAAGCTTTCTTT. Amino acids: CASSDSRDYLSNTEAFF.

DNA for the CDR3: TGCGCCAGCAGCTTGCACACACCGGATAGCGATGGCTACACCTTC. Translated: CASSLHTPDSDGYTF. J is TRBJ1-2 and V is TRBV5-1; D call uncertain. CDR1 and CDR2 (germline): SGHRS, YFSETQ. Trimming removed 1 base at V and 6 bases at J, with 16 bases between. The CDR3 is 15 residues long.